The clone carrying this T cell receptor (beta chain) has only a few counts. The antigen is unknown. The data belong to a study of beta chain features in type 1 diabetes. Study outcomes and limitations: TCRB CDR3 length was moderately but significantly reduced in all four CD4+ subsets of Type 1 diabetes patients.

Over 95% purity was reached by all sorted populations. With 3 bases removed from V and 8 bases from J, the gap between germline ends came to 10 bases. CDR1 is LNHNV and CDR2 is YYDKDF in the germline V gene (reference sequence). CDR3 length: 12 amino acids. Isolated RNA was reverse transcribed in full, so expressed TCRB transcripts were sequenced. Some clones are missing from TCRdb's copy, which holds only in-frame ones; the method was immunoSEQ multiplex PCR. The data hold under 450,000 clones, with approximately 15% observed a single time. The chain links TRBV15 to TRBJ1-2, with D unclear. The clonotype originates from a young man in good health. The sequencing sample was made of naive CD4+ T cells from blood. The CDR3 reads CATSRGPLGYTF. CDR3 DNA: TGTGCCACCAGCAGGGGCCCCCTAGGCTACACCTTC.